Shown below are 7 T cell receptor beta chains from a single sample sequenced in a study of identifying expanded T cells in peripheral blood (dated by TCRdb to about 2019). Preparation of the library involved the immunoSEQ multiplex PCR assay. Drawn from immuneACCESS, this table holds only the in-frame rearrangements with V and J called that TCRdb kept. Clones are partly lost; checked studies trace under half to an unresolved V gene and leave the rest unexplained. This sample holds 100,000 to 150,000 clones; about 88% were observed only once. Approximately 8% of the sample is taken by the ten largest. Sample: blood. The receptor set was obtained from a person aged 18 to 70 in good health.

V gene TRBV4-3 combines with J gene TRBJ1-1; D remains ambiguous. Germline CDR1 LGHNA, CDR2 YSLEER. This CDR3 comprises 12 residues. V lost 0 bases, J lost 3 bases, and 2 bases lay in between. The CDR3 reads CASSQDDTEAFF. The DNA for the CDR3 is TGCGCCAGCAGCCAAGATGACACTGAAGCTTTCTTT.

V and J are TRBV5-1 and TRBJ1-2; 7 bases align to TRBD1. The CDR3 is 15 amino acids. V trimming: 0 bases; J trimming: 1 base; junction bases outside the gene matches: 3. The germline V gene has CDR1 SGHRS and CDR2 YFSETQ. CDR3 amino acids: CASSLAGGSNYGYTF. As DNA, the CDR3 is TGCGCCAGCAGCTTGGCAGGGGGTAGTAACTATGGCTACACCTTC. Together with reference TRBV5-1 and TRBJ1-2, the CDR3 gives the full variable domain: KAGVTQTPRYLIKTRGQQVTLSCSPISGHRSVSWYQQTPGQGLQFLFEYFSETQRNKGNFPGRFSGRQFSNSRSEMNVSTLELGDSALYLCASSLAGGSNYGYTFGSGTRLTVV.

This sequence joins TRBV5-1 and TRBJ2-7; TRBD1 matches 9 bases. CDR3 size: 13 residues. Germline lookup yields CDR1 SGHRS and CDR2 YFSETQ. The V and J ends lost 5 bases and 6 bases, in that order; junction bases with no gene match: 6. The CDR3 sequence is CASSVQGAGEQYF. The CDR3 region has the DNA TGCGCCAGCAGTGTACAGGGGGCGGGCGAGCAGTACTTC.

The CDR3 loop is CSAIGYYTF. The CDR3, as DNA: TGCAGTGCTATCGGCTACTACACCTTC. The chain couples TRBV20-1 to TRBJ1-2; unclear D gene. The CDR3 extends over 9 amino acids. Trimming removed 4 bases from V and 10 bases from J, with 7 bases in between. Germline V lookup: CDR1 DFQATT, CDR2 SNEGSKA (reference sequence).

The chain is built from TRBV5-1 and TRBJ1-1; unclear D gene. The V end was cut by 3 bases, the J end by 1 base, with 13 bases between. The germline gives CDR1 SGHRS, CDR2 YFSETQ. The CDR3 consists of 15 residues. The DNA for the CDR3 is TGCGCCAGCAGCTCTAAAGCTCGGGGGAACACTGAAGCTTTCTTT. This sequence encodes CASSSKARGNTEAFF.

The rearrangement uses TRBV27 and TRBJ2-5, with a tentative D call TRBD2 (5 bases). Germline CDR1 and CDR2: MNHEY and SMNVEV (reference sequence). V lost 3 bases to trimming and J lost 5 bases, with 10 bases between them. The CDR3 sequence is 13 residues long. The CDR3 nucleotides are TGTGCCAGCAGTTTCCGTCCGGGGGAGACCCAGTACTTC. Translating it yields CASSFRPGETQYF.

The chain is built from TRBV5-6 and TRBJ2-1, with D perhaps matching TRBD1 or TRBD2 (5 bases each). V lost 2 bases and J 0 bases, leaving 21 bases between the germline ends. The CDR3 sequence is 19 residues long. Germline loops: CDR1 SGHDT, CDR2 YYEEEE. CDR3 DNA: TGTGCCAGCAGCTTCGAGTTAGTTGGGGGTGGGAACTCCTACAATGAGCAGTTCTTC. Translated: CASSFELVGGGNSYNEQFF.